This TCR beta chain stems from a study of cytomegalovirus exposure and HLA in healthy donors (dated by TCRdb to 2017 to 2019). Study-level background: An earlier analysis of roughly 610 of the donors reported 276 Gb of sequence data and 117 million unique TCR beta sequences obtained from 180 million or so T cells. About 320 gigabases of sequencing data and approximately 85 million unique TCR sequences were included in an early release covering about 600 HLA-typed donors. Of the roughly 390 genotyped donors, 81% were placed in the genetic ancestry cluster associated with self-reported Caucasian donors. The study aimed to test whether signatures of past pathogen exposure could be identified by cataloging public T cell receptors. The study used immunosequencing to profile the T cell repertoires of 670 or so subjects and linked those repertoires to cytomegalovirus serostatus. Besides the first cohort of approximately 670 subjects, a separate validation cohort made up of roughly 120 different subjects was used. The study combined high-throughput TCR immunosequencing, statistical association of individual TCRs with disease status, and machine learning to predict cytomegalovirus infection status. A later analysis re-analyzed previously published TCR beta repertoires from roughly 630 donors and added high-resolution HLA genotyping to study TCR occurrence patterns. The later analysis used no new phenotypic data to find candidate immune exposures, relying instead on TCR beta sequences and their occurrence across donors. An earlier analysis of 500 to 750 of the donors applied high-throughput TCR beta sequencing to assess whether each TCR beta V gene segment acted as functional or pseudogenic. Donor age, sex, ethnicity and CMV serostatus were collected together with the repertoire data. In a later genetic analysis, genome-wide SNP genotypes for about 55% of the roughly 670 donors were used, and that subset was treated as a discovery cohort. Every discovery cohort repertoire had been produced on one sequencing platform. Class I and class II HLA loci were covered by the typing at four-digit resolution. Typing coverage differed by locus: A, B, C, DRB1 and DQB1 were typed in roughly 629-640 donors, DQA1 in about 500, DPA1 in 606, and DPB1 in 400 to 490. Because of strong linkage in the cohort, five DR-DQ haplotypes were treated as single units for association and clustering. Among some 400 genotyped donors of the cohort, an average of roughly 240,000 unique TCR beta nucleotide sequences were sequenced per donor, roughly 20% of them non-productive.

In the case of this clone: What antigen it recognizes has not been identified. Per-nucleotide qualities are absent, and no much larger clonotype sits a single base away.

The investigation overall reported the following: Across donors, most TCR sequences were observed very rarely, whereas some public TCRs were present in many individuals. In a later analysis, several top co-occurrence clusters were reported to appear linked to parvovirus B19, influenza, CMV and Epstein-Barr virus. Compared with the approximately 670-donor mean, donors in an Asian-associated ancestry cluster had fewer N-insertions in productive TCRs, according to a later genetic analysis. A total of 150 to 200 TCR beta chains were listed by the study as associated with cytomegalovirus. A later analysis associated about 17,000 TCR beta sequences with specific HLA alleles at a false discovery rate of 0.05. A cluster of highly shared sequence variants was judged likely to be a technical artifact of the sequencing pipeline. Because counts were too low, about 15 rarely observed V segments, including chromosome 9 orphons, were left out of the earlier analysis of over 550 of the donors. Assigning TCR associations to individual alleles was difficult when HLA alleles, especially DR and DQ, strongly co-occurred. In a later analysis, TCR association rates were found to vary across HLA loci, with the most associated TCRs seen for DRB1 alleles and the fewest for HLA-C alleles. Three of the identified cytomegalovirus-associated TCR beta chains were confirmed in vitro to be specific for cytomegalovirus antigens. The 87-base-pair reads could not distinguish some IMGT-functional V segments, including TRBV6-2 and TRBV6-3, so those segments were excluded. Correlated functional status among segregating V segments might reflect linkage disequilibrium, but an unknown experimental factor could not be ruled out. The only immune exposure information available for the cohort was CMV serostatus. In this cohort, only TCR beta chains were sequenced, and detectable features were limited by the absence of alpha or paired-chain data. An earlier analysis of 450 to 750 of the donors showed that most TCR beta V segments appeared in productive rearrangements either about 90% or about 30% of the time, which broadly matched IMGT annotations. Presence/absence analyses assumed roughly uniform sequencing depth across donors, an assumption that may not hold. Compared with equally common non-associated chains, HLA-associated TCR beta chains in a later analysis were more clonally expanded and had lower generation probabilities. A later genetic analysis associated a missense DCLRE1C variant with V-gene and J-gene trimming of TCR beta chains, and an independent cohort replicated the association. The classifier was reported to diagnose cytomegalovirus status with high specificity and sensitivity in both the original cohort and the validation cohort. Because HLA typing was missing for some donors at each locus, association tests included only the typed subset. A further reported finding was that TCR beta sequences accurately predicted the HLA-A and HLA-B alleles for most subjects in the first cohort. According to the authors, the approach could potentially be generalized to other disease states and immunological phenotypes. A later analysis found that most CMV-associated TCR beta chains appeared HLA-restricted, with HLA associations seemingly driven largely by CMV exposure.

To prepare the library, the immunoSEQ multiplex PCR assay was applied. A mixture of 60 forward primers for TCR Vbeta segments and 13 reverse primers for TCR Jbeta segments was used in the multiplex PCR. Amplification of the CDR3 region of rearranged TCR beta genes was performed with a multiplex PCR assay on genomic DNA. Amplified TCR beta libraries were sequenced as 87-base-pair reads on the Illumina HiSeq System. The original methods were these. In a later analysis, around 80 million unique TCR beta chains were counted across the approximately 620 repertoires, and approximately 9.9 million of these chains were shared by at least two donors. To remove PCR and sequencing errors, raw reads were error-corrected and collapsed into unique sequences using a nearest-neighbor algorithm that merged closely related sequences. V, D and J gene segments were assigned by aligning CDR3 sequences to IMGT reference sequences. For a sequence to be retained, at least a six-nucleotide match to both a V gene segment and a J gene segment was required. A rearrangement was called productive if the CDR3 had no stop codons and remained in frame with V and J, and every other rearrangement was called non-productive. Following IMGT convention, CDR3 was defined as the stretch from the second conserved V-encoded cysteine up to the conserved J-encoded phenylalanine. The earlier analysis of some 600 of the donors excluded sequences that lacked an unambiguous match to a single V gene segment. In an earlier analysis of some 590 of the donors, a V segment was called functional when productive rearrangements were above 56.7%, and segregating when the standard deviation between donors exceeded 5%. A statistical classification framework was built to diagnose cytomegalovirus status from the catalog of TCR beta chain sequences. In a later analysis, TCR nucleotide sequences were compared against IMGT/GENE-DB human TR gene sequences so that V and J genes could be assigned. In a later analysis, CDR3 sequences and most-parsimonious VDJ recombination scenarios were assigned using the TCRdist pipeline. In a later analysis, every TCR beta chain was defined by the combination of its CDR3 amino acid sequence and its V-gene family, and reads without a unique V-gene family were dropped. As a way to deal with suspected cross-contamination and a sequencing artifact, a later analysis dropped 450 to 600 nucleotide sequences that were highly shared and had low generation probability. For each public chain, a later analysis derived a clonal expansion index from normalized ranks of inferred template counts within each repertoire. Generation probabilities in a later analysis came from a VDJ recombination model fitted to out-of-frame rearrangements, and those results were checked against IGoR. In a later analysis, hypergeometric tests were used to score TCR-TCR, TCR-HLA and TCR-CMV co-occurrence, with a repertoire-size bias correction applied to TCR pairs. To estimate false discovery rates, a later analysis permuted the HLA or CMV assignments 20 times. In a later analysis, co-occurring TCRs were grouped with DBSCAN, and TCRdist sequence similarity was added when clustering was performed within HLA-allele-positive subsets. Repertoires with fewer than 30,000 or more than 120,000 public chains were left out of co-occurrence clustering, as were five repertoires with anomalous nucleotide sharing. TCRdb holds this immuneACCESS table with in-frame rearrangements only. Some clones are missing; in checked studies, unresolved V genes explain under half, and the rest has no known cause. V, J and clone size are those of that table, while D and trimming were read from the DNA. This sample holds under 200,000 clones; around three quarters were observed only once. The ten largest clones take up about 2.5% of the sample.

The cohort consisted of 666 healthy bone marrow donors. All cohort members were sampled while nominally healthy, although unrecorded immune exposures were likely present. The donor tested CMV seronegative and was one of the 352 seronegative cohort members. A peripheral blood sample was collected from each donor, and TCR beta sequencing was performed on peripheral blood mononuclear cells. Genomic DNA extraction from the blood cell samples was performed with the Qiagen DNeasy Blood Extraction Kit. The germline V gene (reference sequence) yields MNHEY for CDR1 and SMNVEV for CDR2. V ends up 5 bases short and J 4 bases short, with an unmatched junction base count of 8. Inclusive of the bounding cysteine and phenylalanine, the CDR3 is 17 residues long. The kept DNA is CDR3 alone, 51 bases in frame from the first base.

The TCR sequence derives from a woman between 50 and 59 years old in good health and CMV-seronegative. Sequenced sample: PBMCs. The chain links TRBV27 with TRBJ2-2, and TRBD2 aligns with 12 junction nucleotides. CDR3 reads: CASSRPSGRGVTGELFF. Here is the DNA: TGTGCCAGCAGTAGGCCTAGCGGGAGGGGCGTCACCGGGGAGCTGTTTTTT.